The 17 T cell receptor beta chains below all came from one sample that was sequenced in a study of memory CD4+ T cells and cytomegalovirus serostatus. Using immunoSEQ multiplex PCR, the repertoire was profiled, and TCRdb retains in-frame clones only, with some absent. Here the sample spans almost 45,000 clones, about four fifths being singletons. Single viable CD3+CD4+CD8-CD45RO+ cells were sorted as the memory CD4+ T cells. Input material: memory CD4+ T cells from blood. Source of these receptors: an adult in good health and CMV-seronegative.

This clone was recorded a few times. This chain joins TRBV5-1 and TRBJ1-4; D is possibly TRBD1 (5 bases). The ends were cut back, 4 bases at V and 10 bases at J, with 14 bases in the middle. The CDR3 extends over 13 amino acids. Germline V lookup: CDR1 SGHRS, CDR2 YFSETQ. CDR3 protein: CASSLREGRKLFF. DNA of the CDR3: TGCGCCAGCAGCCTACGGGAGGGGAGAAAACTGTTTTTT. Drawing the rest from reference TRBV5-1 and TRBJ1-4, the complete variable domain is KAGVTQTPRYLIKTRGQQVTLSCSPISGHRSVSWYQQTPGQGLQFLFEYFSETQRNKGNFPGRFSGRQFSNSRSEMNVSTLELGDSALYLCASSLREGRKLFFGSGTQLSVL.

The CDR3 nucleotides are TGTGCCAGCAGCTCGAACAGGGTCTCCTACGAGCAGTACTTC. As protein: CASSSNRVSYEQYF. The rearrangement joins TRBV7-2 to TRBJ2-7, with D perhaps TRBD1 (6 bases). CDR3 length: 14 amino acids. Germline CDR1 and CDR2: SGHTA and FQGNSA. Deletions cut 4 bases from V and 0 bases from J, with 10 bases between.

The rearrangement uses TRBV7-8 and TRBJ2-7; D uncertain. Trimming shortened V by 8 bases and J by 2 bases, and 13 bases separated the two germline ends. The germline CDR1 and CDR2 sequences are SGHVS and FQNEAQ. CDR3 length equals 13 residues. The CDR3 coding sequence is TGTGCCAGCGGAACAGAGCGTACCTACGAGCAGTACTTC. Protein: CASGTERTYEQYF.

This sequence joins TRBV7-2 and TRBJ2-1, with D perhaps given as TRBD1 or TRBD2 (7 bases each). The length of the CDR3 is 17 residues. The V end was cut by 5 bases, the J end by 2 bases, with 19 bases between. CDR1 and CDR2 from the germline V gene are SGHTA and FQGNSA. For the CDR3, the DNA is TGTGCCAGCAGCACCAGCGGGACAGTTTTTCCCTACAATGAGCAGTTCTTC. Translation: CASSTSGTVFPYNEQFF.

The chain combines TRBV7-2 with TRBJ1-3, with unresolved D. V was cut by 5 bases and J by 2 bases, with 7 bases left in between. The germline V gene encodes CDR1 SGHTA and CDR2 FQGNSA. CDR3 length: 13 amino acids. This CDR3 reads CASSLDPGNTIYF. The CDR3 DNA reads TGTGCCAGCAGCCTCGATCCTGGAAACACCATATATTTT.

Concerning this clone itself: The junction does not match germline at one end; this may be a read error. V usage is TRBV7-2 and J usage is TRBJ1-2, with TRBD1 matching 10 bases. This CDR3 contains 10 residues. Germline CDR1 is SGHTA and CDR2 is FQGNSA. This chain's CDR3 is CASGTGETNF. The CDR3 DNA reads TGTGCCAGCGGGACAGGGGAAACAAACTTC.

This chain links TRBV7-2 with TRBJ1-4; D is ambiguous. The CDR3 consists of 13 residues. Trimming shortened V by 1 base and J by 8 bases, and 8 bases separated the two germline ends. Per germline, CDR1 SGHTA and CDR2 FQGNSA. This chain's CDR3 is CASSLGQREKLFF. CDR3 coding DNA: TGTGCCAGCAGCTTAGGTCAAAGAGAAAAACTGTTTTTT.

The chain carries TRBV7-2 and TRBJ1-4; a weak D match, TRBD1 (6 bases). Looked up from germline, CDR1 is SGHTA and CDR2 is FQGNSA. The CDR3 has 13 residues. The V end was cut by 0 bases, the J end by 8 bases, with 7 bases between. The CDR3 coding sequence is TGTGCCAGCAGCTTAGCAGGGGGAGAAAAACTGTTTTTT. It specifies CASSLAGGEKLFF.

The chain recombines TRBV15 with TRBJ1-3; D remains ambiguous. CDR3 length equals 13 residues. The V and J ends lost 3 bases and 5 bases respectively, with 8 bases between them. Per germline, CDR1 LNHNV and CDR2 YYDKDF (reference sequence). CDR3 DNA: TGTGCCACCAGCAGCGGAAGAAGAAACACCATATATTTT. It translates to CATSSGRRNTIYF. The whole variable domain, filled in from reference TRBV15 and TRBJ1-3, reads DAMVIQNPRYQVTQFGKPVTLSCSQTLNHNVMYWYQQKSSQAPKLLFHYYDKDFNNEADTPDNFQSRRPNTSFCFLDIRSPGLGDTAMYLCATSSGRRNTIYFGEGSWLTVV.

The chain is built from TRBV9 and TRBJ2-4, with 16 bases that match TRBD2. V dropped 4 bases and J dropped 7; count of bases not matched to a gene: 8. The CDR3 contains 17 residues. Looked up from germline, CDR1 is SGDLS and CDR2 is YYNGEE. The CDR3 reads CASSSGLAGGPVNIQYF. The DNA for the CDR3 is TGTGCCAGCAGCTCGGGACTAGCGGGAGGGCCTGTTAACATTCAGTACTTC.

The chain combines TRBV5-1 with TRBJ2-1; the match to TRBD2 covers 10 bases. The CDR3 has 16 amino acids. The junction had 10 bases not matched to a gene; V was cut back by 3 bases and J by 7 bases. Germline loops: CDR1 SGHRS, CDR2 YFSETQ. The CDR3 bases are TGCGCCAGCAGCTGGGAACCGGGACTAGCGAAAAATGAGCAGTTCTTC. It encodes CASSWEPGLAKNEQFF.

This CDR3 is CASSLSGTGSEKLFF. The CDR3 DNA sequence: TGTGCCAGCAGCTTGTCCGGGACAGGGAGTGAAAAACTGTTTTTT. The rearrangement uses TRBV5-8 and TRBJ1-4; 9 positions match TRBD1. Germline CDR1 reads SGHTS; CDR2 reads YDEGEE. The CDR3 extends over 15 amino acids. V shed 1 base, J shed 7 bases, and the junction held 5 bases outside the gene matches.

This chain uses TRBV25-1 with TRBJ1-5; D is ambiguous. The CDR3 contains 14 residues. V was trimmed by 3 bases and J by 2 bases, leaving 8 bases between them. CDR1 MGHDK and CDR2 SYGVNS come from the germline V gene. CDR3 nucleotide sequence: TGTGCCAGCAGTGACACCTCAGGCAATCAGCCCCAGCATTTT. Protein: CASSDTSGNQPQHF.

The rearrangement joins TRBV7-6 to TRBJ2-7; possible D gene TRBD1, 7 bases. CDR1 SGHVS and CDR2 FNYEAQ come from the germline V gene. The CDR3 runs to 17 residues. The V end was cut by 2 bases, the J end by 4 bases, with 21 bases between. The CDR3 loop is CASSLSPILQGGYEQYF. CDR3 coding DNA: TGTGCCAGCAGCTTAAGTCCCATCCTCCAGGGGGGTTACGAGCAGTACTTC.

The genes are TRBV9 and TRBJ2-3, with 11 bases aligning to TRBD2. Trimming took 0 bases from V and 5 from J; bases not matched to a gene: 17. Germline lookup yields CDR1 SGDLS and CDR2 YYNGEE. The CDR3 covers 20 residues. The CDR3 loop reads CASSVALGFSGSGREDTQYF. The CDR3 bases are TGTGCCAGCAGCGTAGCGCTGGGATTTTCGGGTAGCGGGAGGGAAGATACGCAGTATTTT.

V usage is TRBV10-3 and J usage is TRBJ2-7, with 7 bases matching TRBD2. The CDR3 has 13 residues. Trimming cost V 6 bases and J 3 bases; bases outside gene matches: 5. Germline loops: CDR1 ENHRY, CDR2 SYGVKD. The CDR3 is CAIRRESIYEQYF. In DNA, the CDR3 is TGTGCCATCAGGCGGGAGTCCATCTACGAGCAGTACTTC.

The chain uses TRBV2 and TRBJ1-1; unclear D gene. Trimming left V 4 bases short and J 2 bases short, with 8 bases between. The germline V gene encodes CDR1 SNHLY and CDR2 FYNNEI. CDR3 length equals 13 residues. CDR3 residues: CASSAQFNTEAFF. CDR3 in DNA: TGTGCCAGCAGTGCTCAGTTTAACACTGAAGCTTTCTTT.